The rows below give T cell receptor beta chains drawn from one sample of a study of blood T cell repertoires in COVID-19. TCRdb's copy holds only in-frame clones and misses some; the assay was immunoSEQ multiplex PCR. Of about 89,000 clones in the sample, approximately 80% were seen once. Sequencing input: peripheral blood. These receptor sequences come from a human donor in a cohort sampled during active COVID-19. CDR3s include the opening cysteine and the closing phenylalanine or tryptophan. The D gene is left open where the match is weak. Clone size is not always given. Where it is, it says once, few, many or a class for expanded clones.

j_call d_call clone_size v_call cdr3_aa cdr3_nt
TRBJ2-6 TRBD2 . TRBV10-3 CAISGVGVGLAVSGANVLTF TGTGCCATCAGTGGAGTTGGGGTGGGCCTAGCGGTCTCTGGGGCCAACGTCCTGACTTTC
TRBJ1-4 . . TRBV2 CASRANNEKLFF TGTGCCAGCAGAGCAAATAATGAAAAACTGTTTTTT
TRBJ2-6 . . TRBV18 CASSLDMILLSGANVLTF TGTGCCAGCTCACTGGACATGATCTTACTCTCTGGGGCCAACGTCCTGACTTTC
TRBJ2-1 TRBD2 . TRBV4-2 CASSQDPPGGSSYNEQFF TGTGCCAGCAGCCAAGACCCACCGGGCGGGAGCTCCTACAATGAGCAGTTCTTC
TRBJ1-5 TRBD1 . TRBV28 CASKRRQGMAQPQHF TGTGCCAGCAAACGTAGACAGGGCATGGCCCAGCCCCAGCATTTT
TRBJ2-4 TRBD2 . TRBV19 CASRGGWAKNIQYF TGTGCCAGTAGGGGGGGGTGGGCCAAAAACATTCAGTACTTC
TRBJ2-3 TRBD1 . TRBV19 CASRKQGGGRDTQYF TGTGCCAGTAGAAAACAGGGGGGAGGAAGAGATACGCAGTATTTT
TRBJ2-1 . . TRBV7-3 CASSRRQDNEQFF TGTGCCAGCAGCCGCCGACAGGATAATGAGCAGTTCTTC
TRBJ2-6 TRBD1 . TRBV7-8 CASSPGQGVSGANVLTF TGTGCCAGCAGTCCGGGACAGGGAGTCTCTGGGGCCAACGTCCTGACTTTC
TRBJ1-6 TRBD1 . TRBV4-3 CASSLRQGINSPLHF TGCGCCAGCAGCCTCCGACAGGGTATTAATTCACCCCTCCACTTT
TRBJ2-3 . . TRBV5-1 CASSLIPITGDTQYF TGCGCCAGCAGCTTAATCCCCATCACCGGAGATACGCAGTATTTT
TRBJ1-1 . . TRBV27 CASSLSSAGRAEAFF TGTGCCAGCAGTTTATCGAGCGCGGGTCGGGCTGAAGCTTTCTTT
TRBJ2-3 . . TRBV7-2 CASSFEARLSTDTQYF TGTGCCAGCAGCTTCGAAGCCAGGTTGAGCACAGATACGCAGTATTTT
TRBJ2-1 TRBD2 . TRBV7-2 CASSLAPRTSGSKGEQFF TGTGCCAGCAGCTTAGCGCCACGGACTAGCGGGAGTAAGGGTGAGCAGTTCTTC
TRBJ2-7 TRBD2 once TRBV7-8 CASSPGTSGLSSYEQYF TGTGCCAGCAGCCCAGGGACTAGCGGGCTGAGCTCCTACGAGCAGTACTTC
TRBJ1-1 . . TRBV27 CASSLRGLNTEAFF TGTGCCAGCAGTTTGAGAGGTTTAAACACTGAAGCTTTCTTT
TRBJ2-4 TRBD2 . TRBV7-9 CASSTRGLAADLVAKNIQYF TGTGCCAGCAGCACCAGGGGACTAGCGGCAGACCTAGTAGCCAAAAACATTCAGTACTTC
TRBJ2-3 . . TRBV11-2 CASSQTGASTDTQYF TGTGCCAGCAGCCAGACAGGTGCTAGCACAGATACGCAGTATTTT
TRBJ2-1 TRBD2 . TRBV5-1 CASSSGLAGHNEQFF TGCGCCAGCAGCTCGGGACTAGCGGGGCACAATGAGCAGTTCTTC
TRBJ2-1 TRBD2 . TRBV28 CASSFEGSGSSYNEQFF TGTGCCAGCAGTTTTGAGGGTAGCGGGAGCTCCTACAATGAGCAGTTCTTC
TRBJ1-1 . . TRBV18 CASSPRNTEAFF TGTGCCAGCTCACCTCGGAACACTGAAGCTTTCTTT
TRBJ2-7 . . TRBV5-1 CASSLDNYEQYF TGCGCCAGCAGCTTGGACAACTACGAGCAGTACTTC
TRBJ2-5 TRBD2 once TRBV4-1 CASSRIFSGSQETQYF TGCGCCAGCAGCCGAATCTTTAGCGGGAGTCAAGAGACCCAGTACTTC
TRBJ1-5 . . TRBV5-5 CASSLGGPASNQPQHF TGTGCCAGCAGCTTGGGGGGCCCGGCAAGCAATCAGCCCCAGCATTTT
TRBJ1-2 . . TRBV7-3 CASSSTHNRAYGYTF TGTGCCAGCAGCTCCACGCACAACAGGGCCTATGGCTACACCTTC
TRBJ2-2 . . TRBV5-4 CASSYQGRVNTGELFF TGTGCCAGCAGCTATCAGGGTAGGGTTAACACCGGGGAGCTGTTTTTT
TRBJ2-1 . . TRBV5-1 CASSFAGAGENEQFF TGCGCCAGCAGCTTCGCGGGGGCGGGTGAAAATGAGCAGTTCTTC
TRBJ2-7 TRBD2 . TRBV6-5 CASSYVGRKHYEQYF TGTGCCAGCAGTTACGTCGGGAGGAAGCACTACGAGCAGTACTTC
TRBJ1-5 . . TRBV28 CASSGAGKSSSNQPQHF TGTGCCAGCAGTGGGGCAGGGAAAAGTTCCAGCAATCAGCCCCAGCATTTT
TRBJ1-5 . once TRBV28 CASSFPGPQHF TGTGCCAGCAGTTTTCCGGGGCCCCAGCATTTT
TRBJ2-7 TRBD2 medium-sized TRBV27 CASSPGLAGGSYEQYF TGTGCCAGCAGTCCGGGACTAGCGGGGGGCTCCTACGAGCAGTACTTC
TRBJ2-7 TRBD1 . TRBV29-1 CSATGEPSYEQYF TGCAGCGCTACAGGGGAGCCCTCCTACGAGCAGTACTTC
TRBJ1-6 . . TRBV14 CASSRPGTYNSPLHF TGTGCCAGCAGCCGCCCAGGGACCTATAATTCACCCCTCCACTTT
TRBJ2-7 . . TRBV18 CASSPPPGYEQYF TGTGCCAGCTCACCTCCCCCGGGATACGAGCAGTACTTC
TRBJ1-1 TRBD1 . TRBV14 CASSRTGVVDEAFF TGTGCCAGCAGTAGGACAGGGGTTGTTGATGAAGCTTTCTTT
TRBJ2-3 . once TRBV4-2 CASSQSSGTDTQYF TGTGCCAGCAGCCAAAGCAGCGGCACAGATACGCAGTATTTT
TRBJ1-2 TRBD1 . TRBV5-4 CASSALQGPLTGYTF TGTGCCAGCAGCGCTTTACAGGGGCCCCTGACTGGCTACACCTTC
TRBJ2-2 TRBD1 few TRBV7-6 CASSPITRQGVGELFF TGTGCCAGCAGCCCAATTACCCGACAGGGGGTCGGGGAGCTGTTTTTT
TRBJ2-7 . . TRBV6-5 CASSYSRLSMYEQYF TGTGCCAGCAGTTACTCGAGATTGTCGATGTACGAGCAGTACTTC
TRBJ1-2 TRBD1 once TRBV5-1 CASSLAGQVYGYTF TGCGCCAGCAGCTTGGCGGGACAGGTCTATGGCTACACCTTC
TRBJ2-1 TRBD2 . TRBV19 CASSSAPGLAGGAYNEQFF TGTGCCAGTAGTTCTGCCCCGGGACTAGCGGGAGGTGCCTACAATGAGCAGTTCTTC
TRBJ2-7 . . TRBV19 CASTQGFEQYF TGTGCCAGTACTCAGGGTTTCGAGCAGTACTTC
TRBJ1-5 . . TRBV19 CASSISQGPQHF TGTGCCAGTAGTATTTCCCAGGGGCCCCAGCATTTT
TRBJ2-2 . . TRBV7-9 CASSLGGTGELFF TGTGCCAGCAGCTTAGGAGGCACCGGGGAGCTGTTTTTT
TRBJ2-5 . few TRBV4-3 CASSQVEGLRGETQYF TGCGCCAGCAGCCAGGTAGAGGGACTTAGGGGAGAGACCCAGTACTTC
TRBJ2-7 . . TRBV21-1 CASSVSTGGLNEQYF TGTGCCAGCAGTGTGTCGACAGGGGGCTTGAACGAGCAGTACTTC
TRBJ2-1 . . TRBV7-2 CASSLSSGEAYNEQFF TGTGCCAGCAGCTTATCAAGCGGAGAAGCCTACAATGAGCAGTTCTTC
TRBJ2-7 TRBD2 . TRBV19 CASSASGIEQYF TGTGCCAGTTCGGCTAGCGGGATCGAGCAGTACTTC